The T cell receptor (beta chain) under discussion was sequenced for a study of regulatory T cells in long-lasting Graves disease. CDR1 GTSNPN and CDR2 SVGIG come from the germline V gene (reference sequence). V trimming: 7 bases; J trimming: 6 bases; junction bases outside the gene matches: 3. There are 11 residues in the CDR3. Stated time point: newly diagnosed GD, antithyroid drugs for less than 3 months. RNA from PBMCs was the source of the TCR library. Relying on iRepertoire HTBI primers and Arm-PCR of CDR3 regions, the team built TCR beta libraries. In TCRdb, the multiplex PCR reads were re-called with MiXCR into one record per CDR3 protein. The sample holds about 530,000 distinct CDR3 sequences; about 16% are singletons and the top ten take around 25%. Overall study results and limits: Persistent disease preferred TRBV28, TRBJ1-2 and TRBJ2-5; new disease, TRBV20-1 and TRBJ2-1. With a few thousand shared public clonotypes, persistent patients exceeded new patients, who shared about a thousand.

This clonotype has a count of ten or more. Its specificity is unknown. The same sample was also studied in work on T cells in Graves' hyperthyroidism and ophthalmopathy.

The sample consisted of peripheral blood mononuclear cells (PBMCs), taken at new diagnosis, from a patient treated with antithyroid drugs. This chain joins TRBV30 and TRBJ1-1; 9 nucleotides agree with TRBD1. The TCR comes from a woman between 40 and 65 years old with Graves disease. This CDR3 is CASGQGSEAFF. CDR3 nucleotides: TGTGCCTCCGGACAGGGGTCTGAAGCTTTCTTT.